Listed below are T cell receptor beta chains from one sample, sequenced in a study of T cells in Graves' hyperthyroidism and ophthalmopathy. TCRdb analysed the multiplex PCR reads with MiXCR anew, one entry per CDR3 protein. This table has 370,000 or so distinct CDR3 sequences, 15% to 19% appearing once. Sequencing input: blood. Every receptor here comes from a woman aged 18-30 years with Graves' hyperthyroidism that later progressed to Graves' ophthalmopathy. Both conserved end residues are part of each CDR3.

V gene: TRBV14
J gene: TRBJ2-1
CDR3 length: 17
CDR3 protein: CASSQWRTGGPRGEQFF

V gene: TRBV6-2/TRBV6-3
J gene: TRBJ2-1
CDR3 length: 16
CDR3 protein: CASSFPPTPNHHEQFF

V gene: TRBV6-5
J gene: TRBJ2-1
CDR3 length: 14
CDR3 protein: CASTIAGSYNEQFF

V gene: TRBV19
J gene: TRBJ2-7
CDR3 length: 15
CDR3 protein: CASSSTGQGAGEQYF

V gene: TRBV2
J gene: TRBJ1-3
CDR3 length: 19
CDR3 protein: CASSEWLRETGATGNTIYF

V gene: TRBV27
J gene: TRBJ2-2
CDR3 length: 17
CDR3 protein: CASSPTPGQGAVGELFF

V gene: TRBV3-1
J gene: TRBJ2-1
CDR3 length: 17
CDR3 protein: CASSQDTSGRFYNEQFF

V gene: TRBV19
J gene: TRBJ1-5
CDR3 length: 14
CDR3 protein: CASQRGTSNQPQHF

V gene: TRBV4-3
J gene: TRBJ2-1
CDR3 length: 17
CDR3 protein: CASSQGPGTSGRDEQFF

V gene: TRBV27
J gene: TRBJ1-2
CDR3 length: 12
CDR3 protein: CASSYDGYGYTF

V gene: TRBV7-8
J gene: TRBJ2-7
CDR3 length: 14
CDR3 protein: CASSIYGASYEQYF

V gene: TRBV7-9
J gene: TRBJ2-1
CDR3 length: 16
CDR3 protein: CASSVRQVLSYNEQFF

V gene: TRBV11-2
J gene: .
CDR3 length: 16
CDR3 protein: CASSYNRGVISDTQHF

V gene: TRBV12-3/TRBV12-4
J gene: TRBJ2-2
CDR3 length: 19
CDR3 protein: CASSWGGAPEEGGAGELFF

V gene: TRBV4-2
J gene: TRBJ2-2
CDR3 length: 14
CDR3 protein: CASSQEGGRGELFF

V gene: TRBV29-1
J gene: TRBJ2-4
CDR3 length: 13
CDR3 protein: CSVCDRAGNIQYF

V gene: TRBV7-9
J gene: TRBJ2-3
CDR3 length: 14
CDR3 protein: CASTSRDSTDTQYF

V gene: TRBV5-1
J gene: TRBJ1-3
CDR3 length: 16
CDR3 protein: CASSAGQGSSGNTIYF

V gene: TRBV7-8
J gene: TRBJ2-6
CDR3 length: 15
CDR3 protein: CASSFAESGANVLTF

V gene: TRBV20-1
J gene: TRBJ1-6
CDR3 length: 16
CDR3 protein: CSARDGVAGGGSPLHF

V gene: TRBV5-1
J gene: TRBJ2-1
CDR3 length: 19
CDR3 protein: CASSLANRALVASYNEQFF

V gene: TRBV29-1
J gene: TRBJ1-2
CDR3 length: 13
CDR3 protein: CSASGGGNYGYTF

V gene: TRBV5-1
J gene: TRBJ2-3
CDR3 length: 15
CDR3 protein: CASSLSSASADTQYF

V gene: TRBV3-1
J gene: TRBJ1-1
CDR3 length: 13
CDR3 protein: CASSPGVRTEAFF

V gene: TRBV20-1
J gene: TRBJ2-7
CDR3 length: 14
CDR3 protein: CSAPPGTRIYEQYF

V gene: TRBV2
J gene: TRBJ2-7
CDR3 length: 13
CDR3 protein: CASKHRGVYEQYF

V gene: TRBV28
J gene: TRBJ1-1
CDR3 length: 18
CDR3 protein: CASSSRDRKNSMNTEAFF

V gene: TRBV6-1
J gene: TRBJ2-2
CDR3 length: 14
CDR3 protein: CATSRDRTTGELFF

V gene: TRBV4-1
J gene: TRBJ2-7
CDR3 length: 13
CDR3 protein: CASSQEALYEQYF

V gene: TRBV5-4
J gene: TRBJ1-2
CDR3 length: 14
CDR3 protein: CASSLRTLNYGYTF

V gene: TRBV27
J gene: TRBJ2-1
CDR3 length: 16
CDR3 protein: CASSLSGTSGIYEQFF

V gene: TRBV2
J gene: TRBJ1-2
CDR3 length: 13
CDR3 protein: CASRRDRGEGYTF

V gene: TRBV28
J gene: TRBJ2-3
CDR3 length: 16
CDR3 protein: CASSPGRTWPLDTQYF

V gene: TRBV3-1
J gene: TRBJ2-7
CDR3 length: 13
CDR3 protein: CASSGEQGYEQYF

V gene: TRBV28
J gene: TRBJ2-1
CDR3 length: 14
CDR3 protein: CASSSTGANNEQFF

V gene: TRBV20-1
J gene: TRBJ2-6
CDR3 length: 18
CDR3 protein: CSARDPPGRYSGANVLTF

V gene: TRBV6-1
J gene: TRBJ2-3
CDR3 length: 16
CDR3 protein: CASSERGSAYTDTQYF

V gene: TRBV28
J gene: TRBJ2-5
CDR3 length: 16
CDR3 protein: CASRAGLAGEVETQYF

V gene: TRBV5-1
J gene: TRBJ2-3
CDR3 length: 15
CDR3 protein: CASSNSGRGTDTQYF

V gene: TRBV30
J gene: TRBJ2-7
CDR3 length: 15
CDR3 protein: CAWTAPGLNSYEQYF

V gene: TRBV28
J gene: TRBJ2-7
CDR3 length: 13
CDR3 protein: CASSLSGAYEQYF

V gene: TRBV6-2/TRBV6-3
J gene: TRBJ2-6
CDR3 length: 17
CDR3 protein: CASRPFAGLAGANVLTF

V gene: TRBV7-3
J gene: TRBJ2-2
CDR3 length: 13
CDR3 protein: CASSSLANGELFF

V gene: TRBV7-9
J gene: TRBJ2-7
CDR3 length: 14
CDR3 protein: CASSYGGQTYEQYF

V gene: TRBV20-1
J gene: TRBJ2-7
CDR3 length: 15
CDR3 protein: CSASTLAGGPYEQYF

V gene: TRBV3-1
J gene: TRBJ1-2
CDR3 length: 13
CDR3 protein: CASSRSLPLGYTF

V gene: TRBV2
J gene: TRBJ2-1
CDR3 length: 16
CDR3 protein: CASSEGLAASYNEQFF

V gene: TRBV7-2
J gene: TRBJ2-1
CDR3 length: 17
CDR3 protein: CASSLVGGTGSYNEQFF

V gene: TRBV5-1
J gene: TRBJ1-4
CDR3 length: 15
CDR3 protein: CASSIQGRTNEKLFF

V gene: TRBV15
J gene: TRBJ2-1
CDR3 length: 15
CDR3 protein: CATSRDSAGYNEQFF

V gene: TRBV7-2
J gene: TRBJ2-5
CDR3 length: 16
CDR3 protein: CASSLGQGARVETQYF

V gene: TRBV11-2
J gene: TRBJ2-5
CDR3 length: 17
CDR3 protein: CANSLDQWASGRSALYF

V gene: TRBV24-1
J gene: TRBJ2-3
CDR3 length: 14
CDR3 protein: CAAMLGVPADTQYF

V gene: TRBV12-5
J gene: TRBJ2-3
CDR3 length: 16
CDR3 protein: CASGLVLTGRADTQYF

V gene: TRBV9
J gene: TRBJ2-7
CDR3 length: 14
CDR3 protein: CASSDLRRTYEQYF